The following is a T cell receptor beta chain sequence with its context. What it binds is unknown. MiXCR was run by TCRdb on the 5' RACE reads, yielding one entry per CDR3 protein. The sample has fewer than 900,000 distinct CDR3 sequences; 15% to 20% are singletons. The CDR3 has 17 amino acids. Looked up from germline, CDR1 is SEHNR and CDR2 is FQNEAQ (reference sequence). Trimming removed 4 bases at V and 0 bases at J, with 15 bases between. This specimen comes from a study of identical twins. The study, taken as a whole, reports: Out-of-frame beta sequences exhibited a weaker degree of excess twin sharing. The study drew conclusions from cross-sectional statistical analysis, not from following the same donors.

This sample also belongs to another study, concerning T cells expressing NK-cell markers.

This TCR derives from a woman between 18 and 29 years old in good health. Sequencing used PBMCs. The J gene is TRBJ2-2, the V gene TRBV7-9; D possibly corresponds to TRBD1 (6 bases). CDR3 sequence: CASSSNTGTTNTGELFF. In DNA form, the CDR3 reads TGTGCCAGCAGCTCCAATACCGGGACAACGAACACCGGGGAGCTGTTTTTT.